This T cell receptor (beta chain) is drawn from a study of Graves' ophthalmopathy and Graves' hyperthyroidism. Study-wide results and limits: For separating ophthalmopathy from stable hyperthyroidism, a 13-signature model gave approximately 90% sensitivity and roughly 83% specificity. Prediction of ophthalmopathy progression reached about 71% sensitivity and about 72% specificity.

As the template, RNA transcripts were used to amplify TCR beta CDR3 regions. Second-round multiplex PCR followed a first-round RT-PCR using HTBI primers. One entry per CDR3 protein, called by TCRdb with MiXCR from the multiplex PCR reads. The repertoire holds about 1.2 million distinct CDR3 sequences, with about 40% as singletons. Hyperthyroidism patients were newly diagnosed, ill under 2 months, and aged 18 to 65 years. Clinical symptoms and serum thyroxine were used for diagnosis; TRAb, thyroid ultrasound and orbital computed tomography were also relied on. This clonotype was counted a few times. Its antigen is undetermined. CDR3 size: 19 residues. Germline lookup yields CDR1 LNHNV and CDR2 YYDKDF (reference sequence). The V end lost 5 bases, the J end lost 1 base, and 26 bases lay between the germline ends.

The sequenced sample was peripheral blood or thyroid tissue (not recorded which). The chain recombines TRBV15 with TRBJ1-1; TRBD1 is a possible D gene (6 bases). This clonotype originated in an adult man with Graves' hyperthyroidism. The CDR3 nucleotides are TGTGCCACCAGCCAGAGCTGGGGGCCACTCCTAATAAGGAACACTGAAGCTTTCTTT. Its translation: CATSQSWGPLLIRNTEAFF. Full variable domain (remainder filled in from reference TRBV15 and TRBJ1-1): DAMVIQNPRYQVTQFGKPVTLSCSQTLNHNVMYWYQQKSSQAPKLLFHYYDKDFNNEADTPDNFQSRRPNTSFCFLDIRSPGLGDTAMYLCATSQSWGPLLIRNTEAFFGQGTRLTVV.